The 30 T cell receptor beta chains reported below all come from one sample, sequenced in a study of T cell changes during pregnancy in multiple sclerosis. Here immunoSEQ multiplex PCR was the method, and the copy in TCRdb shows in-frame clones only, minus some. Here the sample spans approximately 20,000 clones, about 89% being singletons. This specimen was CD8+ T cells from peripheral blood mononuclear cells, taken in the second trimester of pregnancy. The source of these receptors is a female donor in good health, enrolled as a control in a pregnancy study.

The chain carries TRBV29-1 and TRBJ2-1, with 8 nucleotides matching TRBD1. Germline V lookup: CDR1 SQVTM, CDR2 ANQGSEA. This CDR3 is built from 13 residues. Trimming cost V 8 bases and J 0 bases; bases outside gene matches: 3. CDR3 region: CSIGQGSYNEQFF. The CDR3 DNA follows: TGCAGCATAGGACAGGGCTCCTACAATGAGCAGTTCTTC.

The CDR3 DNA reads as TGTGCCAGCGGACAACAGGGGGGTAATGAAAAACTGTTTTTT. Its translation is CASGQQGGNEKLFF. The rearrangement links TRBV7-9 to TRBJ1-4; 8 nucleotides agree with TRBD1. Germline-derived CDR1 and CDR2 are SEHNR and FQNEAQ (reference sequence). The CDR3 consists of 14 residues. V was pared by 8 bases and J by 4 bases, with 6 bases of the junction left unmatched. Based on the CDR3 plus reference TRBV7-9 and TRBJ1-4, the full variable domain is DTGVSQNPRHKITKRGQNVTFRCDPISEHNRLYWYRQTLGQGPEFLTYFQNEAQLEKSRLLSDRFSAERPKGSFSTLEIQRTEQGDSAMYLCASGQQGGNEKLFFGSGTQLSVL.

The sample holds one count of this clone. The V gene is TRBV7-8, the J gene TRBJ2-6; possible D gene TRBD1, 6 bases. The germline V gene has CDR1 SGHVS and CDR2 FQNEAQ. The CDR3 loop spans 18 amino acids. V dropped 5 bases and J dropped 0 bases, with 17 bases sitting between them. Here the CDR3 reads CASSIQGIPNSGANVLTF. The CDR3 nucleotides read TGTGCCAGCAGCATCCAGGGGATCCCCAACTCTGGGGCCAACGTCCTGACTTTC. The variable domain in full, with the rest retrieved from reference TRBV7-8 and TRBJ2-6, is GAGVSQSPRYKVAKRGQDVALRCDPISGHVSLFWYQQALGQGPEFLTYFQNEAQLDKSGLPSDRFFAERPEGSVSTLKIQRTQQEDSAVYLCASSIQGIPNSGANVLTFGAGSRLTVL.

The chain uses TRBV19 and TRBJ1-4, with no clear D. Germline V CDR1 and CDR2: LNHDA, SQIVND (reference sequence). V was trimmed by 5 bases and J by 0 bases, leaving 13 bases between them. This CDR3 has 16 residues. CDR3 nucleotide sequence: TGTGCCAGTAGTTTGGTAACAACTACAACTAATGAAAAACTGTTTTTT. This gives the protein CASSLVTTTTNEKLFF.

The gene calls are TRBV15 and TRBJ1-5, with a weak D call TRBD1 (6 bases). CDR1 and CDR2 from the germline V gene are LNHNV and YYDKDF (reference sequence). Trimming stripped 0 bases from V and 5 bases from J, with 11 bases between. The CDR3 covers 15 residues. The CDR3 protein is CATSRDQQGYQPQHF. In nucleotides, the CDR3 is TGTGCCACCAGCAGAGATCAACAGGGCTATCAGCCCCAGCATTTT.

The CDR3 spells CASSEEFGTGAGAFF. The CDR3 coding sequence is TGTGCCAGCAGTGAAGAGTTCGGGACAGGGGCAGGGGCTTTCTTT. This chain connects TRBV6-1 to TRBJ1-1; 10 bases fit TRBD1. Germline V lookup: CDR1 MNHNS, CDR2 SASEGT. The CDR3 runs to 15 residues. V lost 1 base, J lost 11 bases, and 10 bases stayed unmatched.

The sample holds one count of this clone. The rearrangement links TRBV9 to TRBJ2-2, with 13 positions matching TRBD2. Trimming cost V 4 bases and J 0 bases; bases outside gene matches: 9. This CDR3 is 19 amino acids long. Germline V gives CDR1 SGDLS, CDR2 YYNGEE. This CDR3 is CASSYGTSGARANTGELFF. CDR3 DNA: TGTGCCAGCAGCTACGGGACTAGCGGGGCCCGCGCGAACACCGGGGAGCTGTTTTTT.

For the CDR3, the DNA is TGTGCCAGCAGTTTAAGGGGGCAAAACTATGGCTACACCTTC. Translation: CASSLRGQNYGYTF. This chain connects TRBV27 to TRBJ1-2; TRBD1 aligns across 7 bases. The CDR3 runs 14 residues. Germline V gene lookup returns CDR1 MNHEY and CDR2 SMNVEV (reference sequence). The junction had 2 bases not matched to a gene; V was cut back by 2 bases and J by 2 bases.

The V call is TRBV10-2, the J call TRBJ1-5; 10 positions match TRBD1. CDR3 length equals 14 residues. Germline CDR1 and CDR2: WSHSY and SAAADI. With V trimmed by 6 bases and J by 5 bases, 4 bases remained unmatched. The CDR3 DNA sequence: TGCGCCAGCAGCCAGGACAGGGGGTATCAGCCCCAGCATTTT. This gives the protein CASSQDRGYQPQHF.

The chain has TRBV19 and TRBJ2-7; 9 nucleotides line up with TRBD1. Per germline, CDR1 LNHDA and CDR2 SQIVND (reference sequence). This CDR3 has 15 residues. V was clipped by 1 base and J by 0 bases; unmatched bases: 1. CDR3 in DNA: TGTGCCAGTAGTATAGGGACAGGGGTCTCCTACGAGCAGTACTTC. Residues: CASSIGTGVSYEQYF.

The chain has TRBV10-1 and TRBJ2-2; D might be TRBD1 (5 bases). CDR1 is WNHNN, CDR2 SYGVQD, per germline (reference sequence). With 3 bases removed from V and 3 bases from J, the gap between germline ends came to 20 bases. The CDR3 contains 18 residues. CDR3 in amino acids: CASSDQGPPRDDTGELFF. CDR3 DNA sequence: TGCGCCAGCAGTGACCAGGGCCCCCCCCGAGACGACACCGGGGAGCTGTTTTTT.

V usage is TRBV4-1 and J usage is TRBJ1-1; 7 bases map to TRBD1. CDR3 size: 15 residues. V was clipped by 3 bases and J by 0 bases; unmatched bases: 4. Germline V lookup: CDR1 MGHRA, CDR2 YSYEKL. The CDR3 nucleotides are TGCGCCAGCAGCCACTTAGGGGGCTTGAACACTGAAGCTTTCTTT. It codes for CASSHLGGLNTEAFF.

V usage is TRBV28 and J usage is TRBJ2-1; TRBD2 agrees at 13 bases. The CDR3 is 20 amino acids. Germline V gene sequence: CDR1 MDHEN, CDR2 SYDVKM. Trimming at V came to 6 bases and at J to 0 bases, leaving 14 bases not matched to a gene. The CDR3 sequence is CASSNSSPGLAGRSYNEQFF. Written as DNA, the CDR3 is TGTGCCAGCAGCAATAGTAGCCCGGGACTAGCGGGGCGCTCCTACAATGAGCAGTTCTTC.

J is TRBJ2-1 and V is TRBV20-1; D is perhaps TRBD2 (6 bases). CDR1 is DFQATT, CDR2 SNEGSKA, per germline (reference sequence). The CDR3 covers 11 residues. V lost 3 bases to trimming and J lost 12 bases, with 12 bases between them. CDR3 sequence: CSASLTGRQFF. The CDR3 bases are TGCAGTGCTAGCCTGACCGGGAGGCAGTTCTTC.

V gene TRBV2 combines with J gene TRBJ2-2, with a possible D match to TRBD1 (6 bases). The CDR3 has 10 residues. CDR1 and CDR2 from the germline V gene are SNHLY and FYNNEI. Trimming took off 9 bases at V and 10 bases at J, with 9 bases between the two ends. As DNA, the CDR3 is TGTGCCAGTGGGGGCGCGGAGCTGTTTTTT. It codes for CASGGAELFF.

The chain recombines TRBV7-9 with TRBJ2-1; maybe TRBD2 (5 bases). Germline V gene data show CDR1 as SEHNR and CDR2 as FQNEAQ (reference sequence). The CDR3 spans 14 residues. The V end lost 1 base, the J end lost 12 bases, and 16 bases lay between the germline ends. CDR3 protein: CASSLVTSAEMQFF. As DNA, the CDR3 is TGTGCCAGCAGCTTAGTAACTAGTGCGGAAATGCAGTTCTTC.

The chain is built from TRBV7-9 and TRBJ2-1; D is perhaps TRBD2 (5 bases). CDR3 size: 14 residues. The germline V gene encodes CDR1 SEHNR and CDR2 FQNEAQ (reference sequence). The germline V and J ends were trimmed by 5 bases and 5 bases, with 13 bases remaining between them. The DNA for the CDR3 is TGTGCCAGCAGCGCGATGCGGGTACACAATGAGCAGTTCTTC. Translating gives CASSAMRVHNEQFF.

V and J are TRBV11-2 and TRBJ1-5; D is uncertain. Trimming took 1 base from V and 3 from J, leaving 7 bases between them. In germline, CDR1 is SGHAT, CDR2 FQNNGV. The CDR3 totals 14 residues. In nucleotides, the CDR3 is TGTGCCAGCAGCTTAGGAGGTTCCAATCAGCCCCAGCATTTT. Encoded protein: CASSLGGSNQPQHF.

The chain recombines TRBV9 with TRBJ1-3, with TRBD1 as a possible D gene (5 bases). Per germline, CDR1 SGDLS and CDR2 YYNGEE. The CDR3 has 16 amino acids. Trimming pared 4 bases from V and 6 bases from J, leaving 20 bases between. The CDR3 loop is CASSPTQDRDPNTIYF. In nucleotides, the CDR3 is TGTGCCAGCAGCCCAACCCAAGACAGAGACCCAAACACCATATATTTT.

With regard to this clone: At one end the junction does not follow the germline gene, possibly because of a read error. The chain joins TRBV7-7 to TRBJ2-1, with 7 bases lining up with TRBD2. Germline V gene lookup returns CDR1 SSHAT and CDR2 FNYEAQ (reference sequence). CDR3 length: 15 residues. The CDR3 region is CASSPSAGDYNEQFF. Written as DNA, the CDR3 is TGTGCTAGCAGCCCCAGTGCGGGGGATTACAATGAGCAGTTCTTC.

This clone occurred once. This chain links TRBV7-9 with TRBJ1-5; a possible D gene is TRBD1 (6 bases). Trimming shortened V by 1 base and J by 3 bases, and 10 bases separated the two germline ends. From germline, CDR1 is SEHNR and CDR2 FQNEAQ (reference sequence). The CDR3 is 15 residues long. For the CDR3, the DNA is TGTGCCAGCAGCTTAGGGGGACACCCCAATCAGCCCCAGCATTTT. It is translated as CASSLGGHPNQPQHF.

This chain uses TRBV30 with TRBJ1-3, with TRBD1 identical over 7 bases. Germline-derived CDR1 and CDR2 are GTSNPN and SVGIG (reference sequence). The CDR3 runs to 17 residues. Trimming at V came to 2 bases and at J to 0 bases, leaving 10 bases not matched to a gene. CDR3 bases: TGTGCCTGGAGTCAAGGGGGACAGCAGTTCTCTGGAAACACCATATATTTT. It codes for CAWSQGGQQFSGNTIYF.

This clone appeared once. The chain is built from TRBV6-4 and TRBJ2-1; 10 bases match TRBD2. CDR1 is MRHNA and CDR2 is SNTAGT in the germline V gene. V lost 8 bases, J lost 9 bases, and 10 bases stayed unmatched. The CDR3 runs 14 residues. The CDR3 spells CASALAGDSREQFF. In nucleotides, the CDR3 is TGTGCCAGCGCTCTAGCGGGAGACTCGCGTGAGCAGTTCTTC.

The rearrangement uses TRBV6-5 and TRBJ2-3; TRBD2 matches at 11 bases. The CDR3 consists of 16 residues. The germline V gene encodes CDR1 MNHEY and CDR2 SVGAGI. V dropped 2 bases and J dropped 1; count of bases not matched to a gene: 2. The CDR3 sequence is CASSYVLAGGTDTQYF. The CDR3 nucleotides read TGTGCCAGCAGTTACGTACTAGCGGGAGGCACAGATACGCAGTATTTT.

The gene calls are TRBV28 and TRBJ1-5; D is ambiguous. Trimming took off 6 bases at V and 5 bases at J, with 8 bases between the two ends. This CDR3 is built from 12 residues. Germline V lookup: CDR1 MDHEN, CDR2 SYDVKM. The CDR3 spells CASSPGYQPQHF. CDR3 coding DNA: TGTGCCAGCAGCCCCGGTTATCAGCCCCAGCATTTT. The full variable domain, completed using reference TRBV28 and TRBJ1-5, is DVKVTQSSRYLVKRTGEKVFLECVQDMDHENMFWYRQDPGLGLRLIYFSYDVKMKEKGDIPEGYSVSREKKERFSLILESASTNQTSMYLCASSPGYQPQHFGDGTRLSIL.

This rearrangement joins TRBV6-1 to TRBJ2-2, with TRBD2 as a possible D gene (5 bases). There are 14 residues in the CDR3. Germline CDR1 MNHNS, CDR2 SASEGT. Trimming shortened V by 1 base and J by 7 bases, and 10 bases separated the two germline ends. The CDR3 protein is CASSEVEGVGELFF. CDR3 nucleotide sequence: TGTGCCAGCAGTGAAGTTGAGGGAGTCGGGGAGCTGTTTTTT.

This clone was seen a single time. V gene TRBV7-8 combines with J gene TRBJ1-1, with no clear D. Germline CDR1 SGHVS, CDR2 FQNEAQ. V shed 3 bases and J shed 4 bases, with 12 bases lying between them. The CDR3 length is 14 residues. CDR3 bases: TGTGCCAGCAGCTTCCCGGGTCTTGGCACTGAAGCTTTCTTT. The encoded protein is CASSFPGLGTEAFF. The full variable domain, in which reference TRBV7-8 and TRBJ1-1 provide the parts outside the CDR3, is GAGVSQSPRYKVAKRGQDVALRCDPISGHVSLFWYQQALGQGPEFLTYFQNEAQLDKSGLPSDRFFAERPEGSVSTLKIQRTQQEDSAVYLCASSFPGLGTEAFFGQGTRLTVV.

The gene calls are TRBV7-3 and TRBJ2-3, with 8 bases that match TRBD2. CDR1 is SGHTA and CDR2 is FQGTGA in the germline V gene. V lost 5 bases and J lost 2; bases outside the gene matches: 12. This CDR3 is 17 amino acids long. As DNA, the CDR3 is TGTGCCAGCAGCCCTGCCGTCGCGGGGGGCACCACAGATACGCAGTATTTT. As protein: CASSPAVAGGTTDTQYF.

The rearrangement joins TRBV7-6 to TRBJ2-7, with D perhaps TRBD1 (6 bases). Trimming cost V 5 bases and J 2 bases, with 13 bases left between them. This CDR3 contains 14 residues. Germline V gives CDR1 SGHVS, CDR2 FNYEAQ. The CDR3 loop reads CASSPRDKTYEQYF. CDR3 bases: TGTGCCAGCAGCCCACGGGACAAAACCTACGAGCAGTACTTC.

The rearrangement joins TRBV14 to TRBJ2-7; D is ambiguous. The CDR3 is 15 residues long. Germline V gene data show CDR1 as SGHDN and CDR2 as FVKESK. V lost 3 bases and J lost 3, with 15 bases in between. CDR3: CASSHGSGQYYEQYF. CDR3 DNA: TGTGCCAGCAGCCACGGCTCAGGCCAATACTACGAGCAGTACTTC.